The 21 T cell receptor beta chains below were found in one sample sequenced in a study of blood T cell repertoires in COVID-19. Generated by immunoSEQ multiplex PCR, the TCRdb table keeps only in-frame clones and is missing some. The sample contains 200,000 or so clones, 85% to 90% of which appear only once. The source material was peripheral blood. The receptors originated from a man younger than 45 with COVID-19, enrolled during active disease.

The chain links TRBV5-6 to TRBJ1-1; D unresolved. Germline CDR1 is SGHDT and CDR2 is YYEEEE. The CDR3 is made up of 14 amino acids. V was shortened by 2 bases and J by 0 bases, with 8 bases between the two germline ends. The CDR3 coding sequence is TGTGCCAGCAGCTTTGGCAGATTGAACACTGAAGCTTTCTTT. It codes for CASSFGRLNTEAFF.

The J gene is TRBJ1-1, the V gene TRBV18, with D unresolved. This CDR3 has 14 amino acids. V was cut by 0 bases and J by 3 bases, with 8 bases left in between. Germline CDR1 is KGHSH and CDR2 is LQKENI. CDR3 sequence: CASSPPSVDTEAFF. The CDR3 coding sequence is TGTGCCAGCTCACCACCGTCGGTAGACACTGAAGCTTTCTTT.

The gene calls are TRBV19 and TRBJ2-5; the match to TRBD1 covers 7 bases. Germline V gene sequence: CDR1 LNHDA, CDR2 SQIVND (reference sequence). J gave up 1 base and V 4 bases, and 9 bases lay outside the gene matches. CDR3 length: 16 amino acids. CDR3 residues: CASSRPGDRVQETQYF. DNA of the CDR3: TGTGCCAGTAGTAGACCCGGGGACAGAGTCCAAGAGACCCAGTACTTC.

The J gene is TRBJ2-1, the V gene TRBV4-3; 13 bases map to TRBD2. CDR3 size: 15 residues. V shed 6 bases and J 10 bases; nucleotides not matched to a gene: 9. Looked up from germline, CDR1 is LGHNA and CDR2 is YSLEER. The CDR3 is CASRVGLAGVGEQFF. The CDR3 DNA is TGCGCCAGCAGAGTAGGACTAGCGGGAGTTGGGGAGCAGTTCTTC.

The chain links TRBV18 to TRBJ2-7; D is possibly TRBD1 (6 bases). This CDR3 is built from 13 residues. Trimming left V 2 bases short and J 3 bases short, with 8 bases between. Germline CDR1 is KGHSH and CDR2 is LQKENI. For the CDR3, the DNA is TGTGCCAGCTCACCAGCCAGGGGCTACGAGCAGTACTTC. It specifies CASSPARGYEQYF.

V usage is TRBV4-3 and J usage is TRBJ1-1, with no clear D. The CDR3 runs 16 residues. Germline assignment: CDR1 LGHNA and CDR2 YSLEER. The V end lost 4 bases, the J end lost 1 base, and 16 bases lay between the germline ends. In DNA, the CDR3 is TGCGCCAGCAGCCCTCTTTTGGCAGGCGAGAACACTGAAGCTTTCTTT. Its translation: CASSPLLAGENTEAFF.

The V and J genes are TRBV5-4 and TRBJ2-2; the match to TRBD2 covers 11 bases. V shed 4 bases and J 1 base; nucleotides not matched to a gene: 3. The CDR3 is 16 residues long. The germline V gene encodes CDR1 SGHNT and CDR2 YYREEE (reference sequence). The CDR3: CASSAGTSGNTGELFF. Written as DNA, the CDR3 is TGTGCCAGCAGCGCCGGGACTAGCGGGAACACCGGGGAGCTGTTTTTT.

The chain uses TRBV5-1 and TRBJ2-1, with 8 bases aligning to TRBD2. In germline, CDR1 is SGHRS, CDR2 YFSETQ. This CDR3 region has 14 residues. V lost 1 base, J lost 7 bases, and 4 bases stayed unmatched. Here the CDR3 DNA reads TGCGCCAGCAGCTTGTCAGCGGGAGTAAATGAGCAGTTCTTC. As protein: CASSLSAGVNEQFF.

The V gene is TRBV5-4, the J gene TRBJ2-1; TRBD1 agrees at 7 bases. The CDR3 length is 15 residues. The V gene's germline CDR1 is SGHNT and CDR2 YYREEE (reference sequence). V gave up 0 bases and J gave up 8 bases; unmatched junction bases: 8. The CDR3: CASSLAGGMLYEQFF. The CDR3, as DNA: TGTGCCAGCAGCTTGGCAGGGGGAATGCTTTATGAGCAGTTCTTC. The variable domain in full, completed from reference TRBV5-4 and TRBJ2-1, reads ETGVTQSPTHLIKTRGQQVTLRCSSQSGHNTVSWYQQALGQGPQFIFQYYREEENGRGNFPPRFSGLQFPNYSSELNVNALELDDSALYLCASSLAGGMLYEQFFGPGTRLTVL.

The rearrangement links TRBV9 to TRBJ2-1; 9 bases map to TRBD2. The ends lost 3 bases at V and 8 bases at J; junction bases unmatched: 9. Germline values: CDR1 SGDLS, CDR2 YYNGEE. The CDR3 length is 15 residues. CDR3 protein: CASSALIAGADEQFF. CDR3 bases: TGTGCCAGCAGCGCCTTAATAGCGGGAGCTGATGAGCAGTTCTTC.

J is TRBJ2-7 and V is TRBV4-1; 10 bases are shared with TRBD2. Germline V CDR1 and CDR2: MGHRA, YSYEKL. V lost 3 bases to trimming and J lost 3 bases; unmatched junction nucleotides: 5. The CDR3 runs 15 residues. CDR3 bases: TGCGCCAGCAGCCATCCTACTAGCGGGGTCTACGAGCAGTACTTC. It translates to CASSHPTSGVYEQYF.

The chain recombines TRBV19 with TRBJ1-2, with 7 positions matching TRBD1. Germline values: CDR1 LNHDA, CDR2 SQIVND (reference sequence). V trimming: 5 bases; J trimming: 4 bases; junction bases outside the gene matches: 10. The CDR3 length is 15 residues. CDR3 sequence (DNA): TGTGCCAGTAGTTGGGCACCAGGGGGAGGCTATGGCTACACCTTC. Translating gives CASSWAPGGGYGYTF. The variable domain in full, with the rest retrieved from reference TRBV19 and TRBJ1-2, is DGGITQSPKYLFRKEGQNVTLSCEQNLNHDAMYWYRQDPGQGLRLIYYSQIVNDFQKGDIAEGYSVSREKKESFPLTVTSAQKNPTAFYLCASSWAPGGGYGYTFGSGTRLTVV.

The V call is TRBV7-2, the J call TRBJ1-6; D is possibly TRBD1 (5 bases). The CDR3 spans 14 residues. Trimming cost V 3 bases and J 10 bases, with 13 bases left between them. Looked up from germline, CDR1 is SGHTA and CDR2 is FQGNSA. CDR3 nucleotide sequence: TGTGCCAGCAGCTTGTTTGGAGGGGAGTCACCCCTCCACTTT. This gives the protein CASSLFGGESPLHF.

This clone was observed a single time. This chain joins TRBV19 and TRBJ2-1; D is possibly TRBD1 (5 bases). This CDR3 contains 13 residues. The germline V and J ends were trimmed by 2 bases and 7 bases, with 9 bases remaining between them. CDR1 and CDR2 from the germline V gene are LNHDA and SQIVND (reference sequence). The CDR3 coding sequence is TGTGCCAGTAGTATAATAGGGGTGAATGAGCAGTTCTTC. Its translation: CASSIIGVNEQFF.

The chain combines TRBV5-1 with TRBJ2-2, with 12 bases identical to TRBD2. V shed 3 bases, J shed 5 bases, and the junction held 5 bases outside the gene matches. The CDR3 covers 16 residues. Per the germline V gene, CDR1 is SGHRS and CDR2 is YFSETQ. The CDR3 DNA reads as TGCGCCAGCAGCTCTCTAGCGGGAGGGGTTACCGGGGAGCTGTTTTTT. It is translated as CASSSLAGGVTGELFF.

The CDR3 reads CASSFGGQGTEAFF. Written as DNA, the CDR3 is TGCGCCAGCAGCTTTGGAGGGCAGGGCACTGAAGCTTTCTTT. J is TRBJ1-1 and V is TRBV5-1; TRBD1 is a possible D gene (5 bases). CDR3 size: 14 residues. V dropped 2 bases and J dropped 4 bases, with 12 bases sitting between them. Germline loops: CDR1 SGHRS, CDR2 YFSETQ.

J is TRBJ2-2 and V is TRBV2; D is perhaps TRBD1 (5 bases). V lost 5 bases to trimming and J lost 8 bases, with 18 bases between them. Germline V gene sequence: CDR1 SNHLY, CDR2 FYNNEI. This CDR3 region has 15 residues. CDR3 in DNA: TGTGCCAGCAGTTCCCCCCGGACAATGCCTGGGGAGCTGTTTTTT. Translated, it gives CASSSPRTMPGELFF. The full variable domain, rest sourced from reference TRBV2 and TRBJ2-2, is EPEVTQTPSHQVTQMGQEVILRCVPISNHLYFYWYRQILGQKVEFLVSFYNNEISEKSEIFDDQFSVERPDGSNFTLKIRSTKLEDSAMYFCASSSPRTMPGELFFGEGSRLTVL.

The chain carries TRBV2 and TRBJ2-1; weak D call: TRBD2 (7 bases). The CDR3 has 13 residues. CDR1 is SNHLY, CDR2 FYNNEI, per germline. With 10 bases removed from V and 7 bases from J, the gap between germline ends came to 17 bases. This CDR3 is CATRRGAWNEQFF. The CDR3 DNA reads as TGTGCCACCCGCCGGGGGGCCTGGAATGAGCAGTTCTTC.

V and J are TRBV7-6 and TRBJ2-7, with 7 bases lining up with TRBD2. The germline gives CDR1 SGHVS, CDR2 FNYEAQ. This CDR3 spans 17 amino acids. The V gene end was trimmed by 1 base and the J gene end by 4 bases; junction bases not matched to a gene: 13. CDR3 nucleotide sequence: TGTGCCAGCAGCTTAGTATCTGTTCGAGCGGGGAATTACGAGCAGTACTTC. This gives the protein CASSLVSVRAGNYEQYF.

The chain uses TRBV4-1 and TRBJ1-1; a weak D match, TRBD1 (6 bases). The CDR3 sequence is 15 residues long. CDR1 and CDR2 from the germline V gene are MGHRA and YSYEKL. Trimming left V 3 bases short and J 4 bases short, with 15 bases between. The CDR3 is CASSQKQGGSTEAFF. The DNA of the CDR3 is TGCGCCAGCAGCCAGAAACAGGGCGGCAGCACTGAAGCTTTCTTT.

This clone came up once. The chain has TRBV29-1 and TRBJ2-5; D is unresolved. V shed 0 bases and J shed 4 bases, with 12 bases lying between them. Germline V gene sequence: CDR1 SQVTM, CDR2 ANQGSEA. CDR3 length equals 14 residues. The CDR3 bases are TGCAGCGTTGAAGATAGTCCGGTTTCAGAGACCCAGTACTTC. This gives the protein CSVEDSPVSETQYF.